One and the same sample provided the 2 T cell receptor beta chains below, sequenced in a study of T cell responses to AZD1222 COVID-19 vaccine. Here immunoSEQ multiplex PCR was the method, and the copy in TCRdb shows in-frame clones only, minus some. The sample has tens of thousands of clones, around nine tenths seen once. This specimen consisted of peripheral blood, obtained 28 days after the second AZD1222 dose. The receptor source for this set is an adult who received the AZD1222 COVID-19 vaccine.

The V call is TRBV29-1, the J call TRBJ2-5; no clear D. The V gene's germline CDR1 is SQVTM and CDR2 ANQGSEA. V was pared by 3 bases and J by 5 bases, with 7 bases between. The CDR3 totals 11 residues. In DNA form, the CDR3 reads TGCAGCGTTGACTCCCCCGAGACCCAGTACTTC. Its protein is CSVDSPETQYF.

This chain joins TRBV29-1 and TRBJ2-2, with 8 bases lining up with TRBD1. Trimming cost V 4 bases and J 4 bases; bases outside gene matches: 5. This CDR3 is built from 14 residues. Germline V gene sequence: CDR1 SQVTM, CDR2 ANQGSEA. CDR3: CSVGHGTGTGELFF. The CDR3 DNA is TGCAGCGTTGGACATGGGACAGGCACCGGGGAGCTGTTTTTT.